Below, 29 T cell receptor beta chains from the same sample are listed, as sequenced in a study of shared clonotypes between healthy human individuals. Measured with immunoSEQ multiplex PCR; TCRdb has only the in-frame clones, and not every one. The table shows roughly 1,500,000 clones, with approximately 98.5% occurring only once. Specimen: naive CD4+ T cells sorted from blood. Described subset: CD45RA+ positively selected. These receptors came from a man aged 25-45 years in good health.

The genes are TRBV7-6 and TRBJ2-5; tentative D call: TRBD1 (6 bases). This CDR3 has 16 residues. V was shortened by 5 bases and J by 3 bases, with 19 bases between the two germline ends. Germline CDR1 SGHVS, CDR2 FNYEAQ. The DNA of the CDR3 is TGTGCCAGCAGCCCCCAGGCAACAGGGTTGGAAGAGACCCAGTACTTC. Protein: CASSPQATGLEETQYF.

The chain joins TRBV4-1 to TRBJ2-7; tentative D call: TRBD1 (6 bases). V gave up 6 bases and J gave up 3 bases, with 21 bases separating them. CDR3 length: 16 amino acids. CDR1 and CDR2 (germline): MGHRA, YSYEKL. CDR3 in amino acids: CASSLGAGRAIYEQYF. Written as DNA, the CDR3 is TGCGCCAGCAGTCTGGGGGCAGGGCGGGCGATCTACGAGCAGTACTTC.

The rearrangement uses TRBV30 and TRBJ2-5, with TRBD1 matching over 8 bases. V lost 2 bases to trimming and J lost 5 bases; unmatched junction nucleotides: 7. This CDR3 is 14 amino acids long. Germline CDR1 is GTSNPN and CDR2 is SVGIG (reference sequence). The DNA of the CDR3 is TGTGCCTGGAGTAAGCAGGGGGCGGAGGAGACCCAGTACTTC. Its protein is CAWSKQGAEETQYF. Looking up the rest from reference TRBV30 and TRBJ2-5 gives the full variable domain: SQTIHQWPATLVQPVGSPLSLECTVEGTSNPNLYWYRQAAGRGLQLLFYSVGIGQISSEVPQNLSASRPQDRQFILSSKKLLLSDSGFYLCAWSKQGAEETQYFGPGTRLLVL.

The V and J genes are TRBV30 and TRBJ2-2; perhaps TRBD1 as D (8 bases). The V end was cut by 3 bases, the J end by 7 bases, with 12 bases between. This CDR3 comprises 13 residues. Germline V gives CDR1 GTSNPN, CDR2 SVGIG (reference sequence). The CDR3 coding sequence is TGTGCCTGGAGAGCGGGACAGGTCGGGGAGCTGTTTTTT. Translating gives CAWRAGQVGELFF.

The chain links TRBV7-2 to TRBJ2-4; the D is unclear. CDR3 size: 17 residues. From germline, CDR1 is SGHTA and CDR2 FQGNSA. Between the trimmed V and J ends, which lost 0 bases and 6 bases, there was a span of 18 bases. CDR3 amino acids: CASSLAFRAIGGNIQYF. The CDR3, as DNA: TGTGCCAGCAGCTTAGCTTTTAGGGCGATAGGCGGAAACATTCAGTACTTC.

The rearrangement links TRBV4-3 to TRBJ2-7; D remains ambiguous. This CDR3 is 15 amino acids long. Germline V CDR1 and CDR2: LGHNA, YSLEER. The V end was cut by 4 bases, the J end by 0 bases, with 13 bases between. This CDR3 is CASSPNSARSYEQYF. The CDR3 DNA follows: TGCGCCAGCAGCCCCAATTCCGCCCGCTCCTACGAGCAGTACTTC.

V gene TRBV5-4 combines with J gene TRBJ1-4, with no clear D. Per the germline V gene, CDR1 is SGHNT and CDR2 is YYREEE (reference sequence). The length of the CDR3 is 11 residues. V was shortened by 4 bases and J by 8 bases, with 6 bases between the two germline ends. The CDR3 DNA reads TGTGCCAGCAGCCGAGACGAAAAACTGTTTTTT. The encoded protein is CASSRDEKLFF.

As for this clone: Other DNA sequences within the sample encode an identical CDR3. This chain connects TRBV2 to TRBJ2-1; D uncertain. Trimming cost V 4 bases and J 3 bases, with 7 bases left between them. The CDR3 is 13 residues long. CDR1 is SNHLY, CDR2 FYNNEI, per germline. CDR3 coding DNA: TGTGCCAGCAGTGTCCTCGTCTACAATGAGCAGTTCTTC. The encoded protein is CASSVLVYNEQFF.

This clone has just a few counts. The genes are TRBV6-7 and TRBJ2-2; D is uncertain. TRBV6-7 is marked as an open reading frame, function uncertain. V lost 7 bases, J lost 0 bases, and 12 bases lay in between. The length of the CDR3 is 15 residues. The CDR3 DNA reads TGTGCCAGCACCGGCCAATCTACGAACACCGGGGAGCTGTTTTTT. It yields the protein CASTGQSTNTGELFF.

CDR3 in amino acids: CASSLSLRGYNEQFF. In nucleotides, the CDR3 is TGTGCCAGCAGTTTATCCTTACGTGGCTACAATGAGCAGTTCTTC. The genes are TRBV27 and TRBJ2-1; D ambiguous. The CDR3 sequence is 15 residues long. Germline V gives CDR1 MNHEY, CDR2 SMNVEV (reference sequence). Trimming cost V 0 bases and J 3 bases, with 9 bases left between them.

Regarding this clone: The sample holds other DNA sequences that translate to the same CDR3. The chain is built from TRBV10-1 and TRBJ2-7; D unresolved. V was pared by 0 bases and J by 1 base, with 7 bases between. This CDR3 region has 14 residues. The V gene's germline CDR1 is WNHNN and CDR2 SYGVQD (reference sequence). CDR3 amino acids: CASSESGRSYEQYF. Written as DNA, the CDR3 is TGCGCCAGCAGTGAGTCTGGCAGGTCCTACGAGCAGTACTTC.

The gene calls are TRBV5-1 and TRBJ1-1; D unresolved. This CDR3 contains 15 residues. With 4 bases removed from V and 3 bases from J, the gap between germline ends came to 16 bases. Germline CDR1 is SGHRS and CDR2 is YFSETQ. In DNA, the CDR3 is TGCGCCAGCAGCGTACGACCGCTACGGGACACTGAAGCTTTCTTT. The encoded protein is CASSVRPLRDTEAFF.

This rearrangement joins TRBV29-1 to TRBJ2-6, with D tentatively TRBD2 (6 bases). The CDR3 is 16 amino acids. Trimming took 0 bases from V and 1 from J, leaving 10 bases between them. Germline V gene sequence: CDR1 SQVTM, CDR2 ANQGSEA. The CDR3 region is CSVEDPRESGANVLTF. The CDR3 DNA sequence: TGCAGCGTTGAAGATCCCCGGGAGTCTGGGGCCAACGTCCTGACTTTC.

This clone showed up just once. This chain links TRBV6-6 with TRBJ2-7; tentatively, D is TRBD2 (6 bases). CDR3 length equals 14 residues. V lost 8 bases and J 5 bases, leaving 19 bases between the germline ends. CDR1 and CDR2 (germline): MNHNY, SVGAGI (reference sequence). The CDR3 DNA reads as TGTGCCAGCGGCGGAGGGAGCACCGTGAACGAGCAGTACTTC. It encodes CASGGGSTVNEQYF.

This chain uses TRBV6-9 with TRBJ1-2; D gene unclear. With 10 bases removed from V and 8 bases from J, the gap between germline ends came to 32 bases. The CDR3 is 17 amino acids. Germline CDR1 MNHGY, CDR2 SVAAGI. The CDR3 coding sequence is TGTGCCACCTCCGACGTTGTATCCGACCGACAACTGGGGGGCTACACCTTC. Its protein product is CATSDVVSDRQLGGYTF.

This sequence joins TRBV30 and TRBJ2-6; the match to TRBD2 covers 8 bases. Trimming removed 4 bases from V and 0 bases from J; junction bases left unmatched: 8. The CDR3 is made up of 17 amino acids. CDR1 and CDR2 from the germline V gene are GTSNPN and SVGIG (reference sequence). CDR3 bases: TGTGCCTGGACCGGGAGGGGCACTCTCTCTGGGGCCAACGTCCTGACTTTC. This translates into CAWTGRGTLSGANVLTF. The full variable domain, with the rest looked up from reference TRBV30 and TRBJ2-6, is SQTIHQWPATLVQPVGSPLSLECTVEGTSNPNLYWYRQAAGRGLQLLFYSVGIGQISSEVPQNLSASRPQDRQFILSSKKLLLSDSGFYLCAWTGRGTLSGANVLTFGAGSRLTVL.

This chain links TRBV4-1 with TRBJ2-2, with D possibly being TRBD2 (6 bases). Trimming removed 6 bases from V and 2 bases from J, with 16 bases in between. This CDR3 is 16 amino acids long. Germline CDR1 is MGHRA and CDR2 is YSYEKL. Written as DNA, the CDR3 is TGCGCCAGCAGAAGACTTAGCGGTCCCAACACCGGGGAGCTGTTTTTT. Translated: CASRRLSGPNTGELFF.

The genes are TRBV6-5 and TRBJ1-1; 7 bases line up with TRBD1. In germline, CDR1 is MNHEY, CDR2 SVGAGI. This CDR3 region has 14 residues. The V gene end was trimmed by 5 bases and the J gene end by 6 bases; junction bases not matched to a gene: 9. CDR3 nucleotides: TGTGCCAGCAGTGGATTAGGACAGGACGCTGAAGCTTTCTTT. Protein product: CASSGLGQDAEAFF.

The gene calls are TRBV7-2 and TRBJ2-1; D is uncertain. The germline CDR1 and CDR2 sequences are SGHTA and FQGNSA. V lost 4 bases and J 1 base, leaving 17 bases between the germline ends. This CDR3 is 17 amino acids long. The CDR3 region has the DNA TGTGCCAGCAGCTCACCTCTAGTGGGTGTTTCCTACAATGAGCAGTTCTTC. This codes for CASSSPLVGVSYNEQFF. Using reference TRBV7-2 and TRBJ2-1 for the parts outside the CDR3, the full variable domain is GAGVSQSPSNKVTEKGKDVELRCDPISGHTALYWYRQSLGQGLEFLIYFQGNSAPDKSGLPSDRFSAERTGGSVSTLTIQRTQQEDSAVYLCASSSPLVGVSYNEQFFGPGTRLTVL.

This clone was found once. The chain uses TRBV7-9 and TRBJ1-3; D not resolved. V was clipped by 10 bases and J by 0 bases, with 13 bases between them. CDR1 is SEHNR, CDR2 FQNEAQ, per germline (reference sequence). The CDR3 runs 14 residues. The CDR3 region is CAIPSGISGNTIYF. CDR3 DNA sequence: TGTGCCATCCCCTCGGGAATCTCTGGAAACACCATATATTTT.

The V gene is TRBV7-6, the J gene TRBJ2-6; possibly TRBD1 for D (5 bases). CDR3 length: 19 amino acids. Germline assignment: CDR1 SGHVS and CDR2 FNYEAQ. Trimming stripped 0 bases from V and 1 base from J, with 16 bases between. The CDR3 sequence is CASSLAVRALDSGANVLTF. Here the CDR3 DNA reads TGTGCCAGCAGCTTAGCCGTCAGGGCCCTAGATTCTGGGGCCAACGTCCTGACTTTC.

The chain is built from TRBV11-2 and TRBJ2-7, with D uncertain. Germline values: CDR1 SGHAT, CDR2 FQNNGV. Trimming shortened V by 6 bases and J by 3 bases, and 21 bases separated the two germline ends. The CDR3 covers 16 residues. The CDR3 protein is CASSPVGHYTIYEQYF. The CDR3 DNA follows: TGTGCCAGCAGTCCCGTGGGCCATTATACCATCTACGAGCAGTACTTC.

The chain joins TRBV14 to TRBJ1-2; 9 nucleotides agree with TRBD1. CDR1 and CDR2 (germline): SGHDN, FVKESK. The CDR3 is made up of 14 amino acids. With 6 bases clipped from V and 4 bases from J, the junction kept 6 bases outside the gene matches. The CDR3 sequence is CASSQQTGGYGYTF. CDR3 nucleotides: TGTGCCAGCAGTCAACAGACAGGGGGCTATGGCTACACCTTC.

This sequence joins TRBV14 and TRBJ2-6, with TRBD1 as a possible D gene (6 bases). Between the trimmed V and J ends, which lost 0 bases and 0 bases, there was a span of 21 bases. The germline gives CDR1 SGHDN, CDR2 FVKESK. The CDR3 totals 21 residues. The CDR3 DNA reads TGTGCCAGCAGCCAAGATAAAGGCAGGGGACGATTTTACTCTGGGGCCAACGTCCTGACTTTC. This translates into CASSQDKGRGRFYSGANVLTF.

The V gene is TRBV5-1, the J gene TRBJ2-2; D call uncertain. The CDR3 runs 14 residues. Trimming pared 1 base from V and 4 bases from J, leaving 8 bases between. From germline, CDR1 is SGHRS and CDR2 YFSETQ. The CDR3 loop reads CASSLYSPTGELFF. The CDR3, as DNA: TGCGCCAGCAGCTTGTACAGTCCCACCGGGGAGCTGTTTTTT. Drawing the rest from reference TRBV5-1 and TRBJ2-2, the complete variable domain is KAGVTQTPRYLIKTRGQQVTLSCSPISGHRSVSWYQQTPGQGLQFLFEYFSETQRNKGNFPGRFSGRQFSNSRSEMNVSTLELGDSALYLCASSLYSPTGELFFGEGSRLTVL.

In nucleotides, the CDR3 is TGCGCCAGCAGCTTAGGTACAGGGTCAGGGGAGCTGTTTTTT. Amino acids: CASSLGTGSGELFF. The chain carries TRBV5-1 and TRBJ2-2; tentatively, D is TRBD1 (6 bases). There are 14 residues in the CDR3. From germline, CDR1 is SGHRS and CDR2 YFSETQ. Trimming pared 2 bases from V and 8 bases from J, leaving 13 bases between.

In regard to this clone: Additional DNA sequences in this sample encode the identical CDR3. This rearrangement joins TRBV28 to TRBJ1-2; perhaps TRBD1 as D (5 bases). This CDR3 is built from 14 residues. Germline loops: CDR1 MDHEN, CDR2 SYDVKM. Trimming shortened V by 2 bases and J by 2 bases, and 9 bases separated the two germline ends. The CDR3 is CASSLGAGNYGYTF. The CDR3 region has the DNA TGTGCCAGCAGTTTAGGGGCAGGGAACTATGGCTACACCTTC.

The chain carries TRBV28 and TRBJ2-5; 9 nucleotides agree with TRBD1. CDR1 and CDR2 from the germline V gene are MDHEN and SYDVKM. The V gene end was trimmed by 5 bases and the J gene end by 4 bases; junction bases not matched to a gene: 8. This CDR3 spans 15 amino acids. The CDR3: CASSRDRVPGETQYF. The CDR3 region has the DNA TGTGCCAGCAGTCGGGACAGGGTCCCTGGAGAGACCCAGTACTTC.

This rearrangement joins TRBV29-1 to TRBJ2-3, with D unresolved. CDR1 is SQVTM and CDR2 is ANQGSEA in the germline V gene. This CDR3 has 11 amino acids. The V and J ends lost 6 bases and 3 bases respectively, with 7 bases between them. The CDR3 DNA reads TGCAGCGTCCGAGGTACAGATACGCAGTATTTT. This gives the protein CSVRGTDTQYF.